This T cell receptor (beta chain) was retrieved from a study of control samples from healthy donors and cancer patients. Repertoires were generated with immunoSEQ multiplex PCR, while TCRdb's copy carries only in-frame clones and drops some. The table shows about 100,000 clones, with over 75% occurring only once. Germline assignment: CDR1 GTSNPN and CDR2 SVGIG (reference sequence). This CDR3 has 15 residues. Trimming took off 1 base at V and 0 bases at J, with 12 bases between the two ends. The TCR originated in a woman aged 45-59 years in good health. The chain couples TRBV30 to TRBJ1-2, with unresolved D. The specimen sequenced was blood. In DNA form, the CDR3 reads TGTGCCTGGAGTGGCTTGGCGGTGGCTAACTATGGCTACACCTTC. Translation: CAWSGLAVANYGYTF.